Detailed here is one TCR beta chain. This entry is derived from a study of blood T cell repertoires in COVID-19. Only in-frame clones appear in the TCRdb table, and some are missing; sequencing was by immunoSEQ multiplex PCR. This sample carries 300,000 to 400,000 clones, approximately 85% of them seen once, and the ten largest clones take roughly 7.8%. V trimming: 1 base; J trimming: 0 bases; junction bases outside the gene matches: 7. The CDR3 extends over 17 amino acids. CDR1 and CDR2 (germline): SGDLS, YYNGEE. The sample consisted of peripheral blood. This sequence joins TRBV9 and TRBJ1-3; TRBD1 agrees at 7 bases. This TCR was sampled from a human donor in a cohort sampled during active COVID-19. The CDR3 loop is CASSVQGTVYSGNTIYF. CDR3 DNA: TGTGCCAGCAGCGTACAGGGGACAGTCTACTCTGGAAACACCATATATTTT. Supplemented by reference TRBV9 and TRBJ1-3, the full variable domain reads DSGVTQTPKHLITATGQRVTLRCSPRSGDLSVYWYQQSLDQGLQFLIQYYNGEERAKGNILERFSAQQFPDLHSELNLSSLELGDSALYFCASSVQGTVYSGNTIYFGEGSWLTVV.